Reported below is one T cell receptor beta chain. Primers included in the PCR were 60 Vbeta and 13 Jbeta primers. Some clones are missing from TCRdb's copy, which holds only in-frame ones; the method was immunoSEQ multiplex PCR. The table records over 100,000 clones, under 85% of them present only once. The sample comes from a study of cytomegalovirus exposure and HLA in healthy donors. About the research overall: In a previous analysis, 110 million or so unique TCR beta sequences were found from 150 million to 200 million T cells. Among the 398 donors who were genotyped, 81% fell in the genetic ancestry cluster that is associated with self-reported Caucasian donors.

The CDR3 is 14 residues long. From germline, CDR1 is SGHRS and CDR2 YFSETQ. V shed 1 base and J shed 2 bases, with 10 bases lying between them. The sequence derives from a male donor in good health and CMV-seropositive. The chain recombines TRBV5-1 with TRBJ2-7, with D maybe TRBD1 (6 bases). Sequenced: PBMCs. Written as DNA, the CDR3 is TGCGCCAGCAGCTTGTTAGGACAGACCTACGAGCAGTACTTC. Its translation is CASSLLGQTYEQYF.